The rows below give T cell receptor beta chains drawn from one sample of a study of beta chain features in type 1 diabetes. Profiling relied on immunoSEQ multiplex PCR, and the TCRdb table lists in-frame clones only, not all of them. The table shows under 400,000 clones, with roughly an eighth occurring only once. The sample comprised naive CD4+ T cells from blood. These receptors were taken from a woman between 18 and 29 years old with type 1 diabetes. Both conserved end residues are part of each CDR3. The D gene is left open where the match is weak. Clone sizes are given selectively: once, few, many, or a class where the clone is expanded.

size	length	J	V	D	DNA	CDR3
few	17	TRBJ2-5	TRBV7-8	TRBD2	TGTGCCAGCAGCCCAGAGGTATGGCTAGCGGACAAAGAGACCCAGTACTTC	CASSPEVWLADKETQYF
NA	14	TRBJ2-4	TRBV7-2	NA	TGTGCCAGCAGCCCTCCGGGGGGCCAAAACATTCAGTACTTC	CASSPPGGQNIQYF
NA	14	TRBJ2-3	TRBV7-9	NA	TGTGCCAGCAGCTTAGCTGTGAGAACAGATACGCAGTATTTT	CASSLAVRTDTQYF
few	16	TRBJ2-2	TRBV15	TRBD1	TGTGCCACCAGCAGAGCAGGGACAGAAAACACCGGGGAGCTGTTTTTT	CATSRAGTENTGELFF
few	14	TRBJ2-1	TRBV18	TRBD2	TGTGCCAGCTCACCCGATAGCGGGGGAGGGGAGCAGTTCTTC	CASSPDSGGGEQFF
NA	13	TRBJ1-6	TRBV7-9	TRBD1	TGTGCCAGCAGCTTAGAGGGGGACAGCTCCCTCCACTTT	CASSLEGDSSLHF
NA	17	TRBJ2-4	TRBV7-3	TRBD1	TGTGCCAGCAGCTTAGAAGTAGGGGGCTTAGCCAAAAACATTCAGTACTTC	CASSLEVGGLAKNIQYF
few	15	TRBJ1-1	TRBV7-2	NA	TGTGCCAGCAGCTTAACTGGGGGGGCCTTCACTGAAGCTTTCTTT	CASSLTGGAFTEAFF
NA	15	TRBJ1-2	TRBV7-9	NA	TGTGCCAGCAGCCCCCTAAGGGGTCCCTCCTATGGCTACACCTTC	CASSPLRGPSYGYTF
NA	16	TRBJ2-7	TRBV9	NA	TGTGCCAGCAGCCCCGGGGGAGCGCTTCAATCCTACGAGCAGTACTTC	CASSPGGALQSYEQYF
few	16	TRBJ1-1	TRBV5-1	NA	TGCGCCAGCAGCGTTGGGGGGGTGACCCGGGGCACTGAAGCTTTCTTT	CASSVGGVTRGTEAFF
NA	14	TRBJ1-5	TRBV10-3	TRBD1	TGTGCCATCACACCGGGACAGGGCAATCAGCCCCAGCATTTT	CAITPGQGNQPQHF
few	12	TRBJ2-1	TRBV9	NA	TGTGCCAGCAGCGTATCGGACACCGAGCAGTTCTTC	CASSVSDTEQFF
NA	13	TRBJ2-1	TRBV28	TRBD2	TGTGCCAGCGGACTAGCGTCTTACAATGAGCAGTTCTTC	CASGLASYNEQFF